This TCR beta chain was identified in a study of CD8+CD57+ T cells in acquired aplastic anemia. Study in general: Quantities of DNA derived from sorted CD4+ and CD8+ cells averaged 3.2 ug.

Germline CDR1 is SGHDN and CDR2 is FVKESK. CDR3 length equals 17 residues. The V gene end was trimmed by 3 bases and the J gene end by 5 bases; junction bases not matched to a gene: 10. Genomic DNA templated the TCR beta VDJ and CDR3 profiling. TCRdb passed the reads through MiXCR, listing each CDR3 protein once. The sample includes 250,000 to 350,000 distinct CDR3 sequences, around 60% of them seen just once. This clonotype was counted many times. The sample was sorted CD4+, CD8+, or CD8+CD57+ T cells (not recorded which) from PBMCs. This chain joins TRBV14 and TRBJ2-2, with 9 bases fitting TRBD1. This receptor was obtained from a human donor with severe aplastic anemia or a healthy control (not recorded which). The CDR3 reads CASSQARGTGWTGELFF. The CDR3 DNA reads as TGTGCCAGCAGCCAGGCCCGGGGGACAGGGTGGACCGGGGAGCTGTTTTTT.